This TCR beta chain was recovered during a study of blood T cell repertoires in COVID-19. The wider study: Specimens from acute and convalescent COVID-19 originated in the United States, Italy and Spain. Sources were T cells, B-cell-depleted T cells, or PBMCs; the material itself was cDNA or gDNA.

Germline values: CDR1 LNHDA, CDR2 SQIVND (reference sequence). V was clipped by 5 bases and J by 0 bases; unmatched bases: 6. The CDR3 totals 15 residues. Method: immunoSEQ multiplex PCR; TCRdb's copy keeps in-frame clones and lacks some. The sample has 150,000 or so clones; around 82% are singletons. Sequenced material: peripheral blood. The J gene is TRBJ1-2, the V gene TRBV19; 7 nucleotides align to TRBD1. The TCR comes from a human donor with acute or convalescent COVID-19. The donor label of this sample is uncertain. In DNA form, the CDR3 reads TGTGCCAGTAGTCCAAGACAGGGTGCTAACTATGGCTACACCTTC. It translates to CASSPRQGANYGYTF.